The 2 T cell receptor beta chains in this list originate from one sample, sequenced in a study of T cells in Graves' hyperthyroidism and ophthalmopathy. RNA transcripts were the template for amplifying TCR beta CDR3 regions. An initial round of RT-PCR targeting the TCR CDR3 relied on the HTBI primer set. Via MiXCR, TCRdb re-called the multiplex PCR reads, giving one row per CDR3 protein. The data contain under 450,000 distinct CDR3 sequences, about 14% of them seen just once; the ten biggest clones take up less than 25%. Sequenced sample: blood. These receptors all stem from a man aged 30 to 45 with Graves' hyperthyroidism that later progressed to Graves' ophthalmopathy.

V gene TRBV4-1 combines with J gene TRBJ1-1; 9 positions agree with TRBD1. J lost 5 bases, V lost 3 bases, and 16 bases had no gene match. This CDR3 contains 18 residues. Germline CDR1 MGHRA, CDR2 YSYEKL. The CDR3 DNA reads TGCGCCAGCAGCCATTTACAGGGGGCCACGGGGGGTAATACTGAAGCTTTCTTT. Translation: CASSHLQGATGGNTEAFF.

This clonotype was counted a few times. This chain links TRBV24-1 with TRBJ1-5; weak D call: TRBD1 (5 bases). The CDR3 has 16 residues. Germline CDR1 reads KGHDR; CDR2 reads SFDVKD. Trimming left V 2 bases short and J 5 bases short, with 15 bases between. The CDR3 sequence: CATSDYSSGLDQPQHF. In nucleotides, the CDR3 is TGTGCCACCAGTGATTACTCTTCGGGGCTGGATCAGCCCCAGCATTTT.